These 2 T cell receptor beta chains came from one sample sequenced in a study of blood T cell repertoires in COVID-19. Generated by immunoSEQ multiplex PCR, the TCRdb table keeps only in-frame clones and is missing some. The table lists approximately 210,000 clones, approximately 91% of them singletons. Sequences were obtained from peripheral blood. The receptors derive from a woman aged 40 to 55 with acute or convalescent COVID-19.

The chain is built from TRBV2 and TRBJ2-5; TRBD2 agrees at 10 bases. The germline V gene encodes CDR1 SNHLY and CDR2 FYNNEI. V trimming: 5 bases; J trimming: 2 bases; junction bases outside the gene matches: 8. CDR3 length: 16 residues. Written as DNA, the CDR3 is TGTGCCAGCAGTCACGGTCTAGCGGGGGCTCAAGAGACCCAGTACTTC. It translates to CASSHGLAGAQETQYF.

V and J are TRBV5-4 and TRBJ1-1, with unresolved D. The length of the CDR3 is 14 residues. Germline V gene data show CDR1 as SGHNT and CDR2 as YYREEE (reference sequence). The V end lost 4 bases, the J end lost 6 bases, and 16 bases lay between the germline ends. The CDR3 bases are TGTGCCAGCAGCCCCCGACCGTTTGGAGCTGAAGCTTTCTTT. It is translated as CASSPRPFGAEAFF.